The subject of this entry is one TCR beta chain. V gave up 10 bases and J gave up 2 bases; unmatched junction bases: 11. Germline CDR1 MNHNY, CDR2 SVGAGI (reference sequence). The CDR3 has 14 amino acids. Profiled with immunoSEQ multiplex PCR; TCRdb holds only in-frame clones, not every one. The sample lists roughly 60,000 clones, 91% occurring once. This entry is derived from a study of technical replicates of blood from a handful of donors. The rearrangement links TRBV6-6 to TRBJ2-7; 7 nucleotides agree with TRBD1. Sequenced material: PBMCs. The sequence was collected from a human donor in good health. Some clones in this sample may be carry-over from other donors' samples. The CDR3 reads CATAMGQSAYEQYF. DNA of the CDR3: TGTGCCACCGCTATGGGACAGTCGGCCTACGAGCAGTACTTC.